The 15 T cell receptor beta chains presented below share a single source sample, sequenced in a study of cytomegalovirus exposure and HLA in healthy donors. PCR used 60 Vbeta primers and 13 Jbeta primers. Profiling relied on immunoSEQ multiplex PCR, and the TCRdb table lists in-frame clones only, not all of them. The sample contains about 62,000 clones, approximately 80% of which appear only once. Sequences were obtained from PBMCs. These receptors came from a woman aged 25-40 years in good health and CMV-seronegative.

V usage is TRBV7-8 and J usage is TRBJ2-7; D is possibly TRBD1 (5 bases). The CDR3 extends over 14 amino acids. The germline CDR1 and CDR2 sequences are SGHVS and FQNEAQ. V was trimmed by 5 bases and J by 6 bases, leaving 17 bases between them. CDR3 loop: CASSPGGARVEQYF. The CDR3 DNA follows: TGTGCCAGCAGCCCCGGTGGGGCCCGGGTCGAGCAGTACTTC.

The chain combines TRBV19 with TRBJ1-1; tentatively, D is TRBD1 (6 bases). The CDR3 is made up of 16 amino acids. V gave up 6 bases and J gave up 4 bases, with 21 bases separating them. Germline CDR1 LNHDA, CDR2 SQIVND (reference sequence). The CDR3 region has the DNA TGTGCCAGTAGAAAAAGGGCTTTGACAGGAGGCACTGAAGCTTTCTTT. Amino acid sequence: CASRKRALTGGTEAFF.

The rearrangement links TRBV10-2 to TRBJ2-1; TRBD2 might be the D (6 bases). Germline values: CDR1 WSHSY, CDR2 SAAADI. The CDR3 is 18 residues long. V was pared by 5 bases and J by 0 bases, with 20 bases between. CDR3 sequence (DNA): TGCGCCAGCAGTACTACCGGGAGCCCGACCTTCTCCTACAATGAGCAGTTCTTC. Translating gives CASSTTGSPTFSYNEQFF.

This clone was recorded only once. The V and J genes are TRBV4-3 and TRBJ1-2; TRBD1 is a possible D gene (6 bases). V lost 2 bases, J lost 5 bases, and 9 bases lay in between. The CDR3 sequence is 13 residues long. Germline CDR1 LGHNA, CDR2 YSLEER. The CDR3 here is CASSQRGGYGYTF. In nucleotides, the CDR3 is TGCGCCAGCAGCCAACGAGGGGGATATGGCTACACCTTC.

The gene calls are TRBV11-1 and TRBJ2-2; TRBD1 agrees at 9 bases. The germline V gene encodes CDR1 SGHAT and CDR2 FQDESV (reference sequence). The CDR3 has 15 residues. Germline trimming cut 3 bases from V and 4 bases from J; bases unmatched to any gene: 3. CDR3 DNA: TGTGCCAGCAGCTTGACAGGGGGGATCACCGGGGAGCTGTTTTTT. Protein sequence: CASSLTGGITGELFF.

J is TRBJ2-1 and V is TRBV19; 13 bases are shared with TRBD2. V lost 4 bases and J lost 7; bases outside the gene matches: 4. The V gene's germline CDR1 is LNHDA and CDR2 SQIVND (reference sequence). The CDR3 is 15 amino acids. The CDR3 region has the DNA TGTGCCAGTAGTAGGGAGACTAGCGGGGGGAATGAGCAGTTCTTC. Amino acid sequence: CASSRETSGGNEQFF.

The V gene is TRBV7-8, the J gene TRBJ2-1, with D perhaps TRBD1 (8 bases). The CDR3 length is 15 residues. Trimming removed 4 bases at V and 6 bases at J, with 16 bases between. CDR1 is SGHVS and CDR2 is FQNEAQ in the germline V gene. CDR3 nucleotides: TGTGCCAGCAGCTCATGGACAGGGAGGGTCAATGAGCAGTTCTTC. Protein: CASSSWTGRVNEQFF.

There are a few counts of this clone. The V and J genes are TRBV7-9 and TRBJ2-7; tentatively, D is TRBD2 (6 bases). The V gene lost 5 bases and the J gene lost 4 bases, with 21 bases spanning the gap. The CDR3 length is 16 residues. Germline CDR1 reads SEHNR; CDR2 reads FQNEAQ (reference sequence). This chain's CDR3 is CASSRSEGRTPYEQYF. The CDR3 bases are TGTGCCAGCAGCCGCTCGGAGGGGCGGACCCCTTACGAGCAGTACTTC.

The rearrangement links TRBV19 to TRBJ1-6, with 9 bases lining up with TRBD1. The CDR3 spans 16 residues. V lost 6 bases, J lost 7 bases, and 10 bases stayed unmatched. Germline CDR1 and CDR2: LNHDA and SQIVND (reference sequence). CDR3 amino acids: CASRGGTGSRNSPLHF. As DNA, the CDR3 is TGTGCCAGTAGGGGCGGGACAGGGAGTAGAAATTCACCCCTCCACTTT. The entire variable domain, with the rest obtained from reference TRBV19 and TRBJ1-6, is as follows: DGGITQSPKYLFRKEGQNVTLSCEQNLNHDAMYWYRQDPGQGLRLIYYSQIVNDFQKGDIAEGYSVSREKKESFPLTVTSAQKNPTAFYLCASRGGTGSRNSPLHFGNGTRLTVT.

This clone was recorded a few times. The chain couples TRBV4-2 to TRBJ2-7, with TRBD1 as a possible D gene (5 bases). Trimming left V 0 bases short and J 3 bases short, with 12 bases between. Germline V CDR1 and CDR2: LGHNA, YNFKEQ. The CDR3 contains 15 residues. This chain's CDR3 is CASSQDQGGHYEQYF. The CDR3 DNA follows: TGTGCCAGCAGCCAAGATCAGGGTGGACACTACGAGCAGTACTTC.

This clone was counted a few times. The V gene is TRBV23-1, the J gene TRBJ2-3; 11 nucleotides match TRBD2. TRBV23-1 is labeled an ORF, and its function is uncertain. J lost 3 bases, V lost 0 bases, and 8 bases had no gene match. The length of the CDR3 is 18 residues. DNA of the CDR3: TGCGCCAGCAGTCAATCGGCCCTGACTAGCGGGAAAACAGATACGCAGTATTTT. Amino acids: CASSQSALTSGKTDTQYF.

The V and J genes are TRBV4-3 and TRBJ1-6; 10 bases line up with TRBD1. In germline, CDR1 is LGHNA, CDR2 YSLEER. This CDR3 region has 15 residues. V trimming: 4 bases; J trimming: 7 bases; junction bases outside the gene matches: 4. The CDR3 region has the DNA TGCGCCAGCAGCCTCAGGACAGGGGGGAATTCACCCCTCCACTTT. Amino acid sequence: CASSLRTGGNSPLHF.

This clone was observed a handful of times. This chain links TRBV7-2 with TRBJ1-2, with D possibly being TRBD1 (6 bases). Trimming cost V 5 bases and J 4 bases, with 17 bases left between them. The germline V gene has CDR1 SGHTA and CDR2 FQGNSA. There are 15 residues in the CDR3. CDR3 in amino acids: CASSPQATRGYGYTF. CDR3 coding DNA: TGTGCCAGCAGCCCCCAGGCCACCAGGGGCTATGGCTACACCTTC. The whole variable domain, remainder taken from reference TRBV7-2 and TRBJ1-2, is GAGVSQSPSNKVTEKGKDVELRCDPISGHTALYWYRQSLGQGLEFLIYFQGNSAPDKSGLPSDRFSAERTGGSVSTLTIQRTQQEDSAVYLCASSPQATRGYGYTFGSGTRLTVV.

The chain links TRBV5-6 to TRBJ1-1, with D tentatively TRBD1 (6 bases). The CDR3 length is 17 residues. The germline V and J ends were trimmed by 0 bases and 1 base, with 16 bases remaining between them. The germline V gene encodes CDR1 SGHDT and CDR2 YYEEEE. CDR3 region: CASSLVGRGYRNTEAFF. CDR3 DNA sequence: TGTGCCAGCAGCTTGGTTGGCAGGGGCTATCGGAACACTGAAGCTTTCTTT.

The chain recombines TRBV6-1 with TRBJ1-5, with 10 nucleotides matching TRBD1. The CDR3 spans 18 residues. The germline gives CDR1 MNHNS, CDR2 SASEGT. Losses at the gene ends were 4 bases for V and 3 bases for J; bases not matched to a gene: 12. CDR3 sequence (DNA): TGTGCCAGCAGTGGAGACAGGGGGCCTCTTCCGTTCAATCAGCCCCAGCATTTT. The encoded protein is CASSGDRGPLPFNQPQHF.